A selection of T cell receptor beta chains follows, all from one sample in a study of cytomegalovirus exposure and HLA in healthy donors. TCRdb's copy holds only in-frame clones and misses some; the assay was immunoSEQ multiplex PCR. The sample carries some 150,000 clones, roughly 80% recorded once. The material sequenced was PBMCs. These receptors were collected from a female donor in good health and CMV-seronegative. The conserved cysteine and the conserved F or W are not part of the CDR3 here. The D gene is left open where the match is weak.

>-|TRBV2|TRBJ2-3
ASRDFDTQY
>-|TRBV30|TRBJ1-2
AWSPTGNYGYT
>TRBD1|TRBV15|TRBJ1-5
ATSRDGQGRNQPQH
>-|TRBV2|TRBJ1-2
ASSLVGAGNGYT
>TRBD1|TRBV5-1|TRBJ2-2
ASSVRDRAYTGELF
>-|TRBV18|TRBJ2-2
ASGRRAAGTGELF
>TRBD1|TRBV5-1|TRBJ1-5
ASSIGTGQNQPQH
>-|TRBV7-9|TRBJ2-5
ASSFSQETQY
>TRBD1|TRBV9|TRBJ2-7
AGSVTSTGSPYEQY
>TRBD1|TRBV6-5|TRBJ1-2
ASRGQSYGYT
>TRBD1|TRBV5-4|TRBJ1-6
ASSFTVTGAGHNSPLH
>TRBD1|TRBV10-3|TRBJ2-3
AISTGQGGTDTQY
>-|TRBV19|TRBJ1-3
ASRARQGGNTIY
>TRBD1|TRBV19|TRBJ1-1
ATTRGDRASEAF
>TRBD2|TRBV29-1|TRBJ2-7
SVVWTSGRPGYEQY
>TRBD1|TRBV15|TRBJ1-2
ATSRGGQGATLNYGYT
>-|TRBV5-1|TRBJ2-7
ASSHGTSYEQY
>TRBD1|TRBV28|TRBJ2-3
ASSSVRDRGFTDTQY
>-|TRBV13|TRBJ2-7
ASSQSRDTSYEQY
>TRBD2|TRBV9|TRBJ2-7
ASTPGGGVSYEQY
>-|TRBV28|TRBJ1-1
ASTTGGYNTEAF
>-|TRBV5-4|TRBJ2-7
ASSLNGRQY